The TCR beta chain under discussion was sequenced for a study of T cells after yellow fever vaccination. Points from the study as a whole: Some clonotypes, a small share, were shared between CD4 and CD8 compartments.

It was through 5'RACE template switching that TCR cDNA was made, with a universal primer site and UMIs added. TCRdb re-analysed the 5' RACE reads in MiXCR, keeping a single row per CDR3 protein. The sample carries some 160,000 distinct CDR3 sequences, around 8.5% recorded once. This clonotype has ten or more counts. What it recognizes is unknown. Trimming took 0 bases from V and 5 from J, leaving 14 bases between them. Germline CDR1 and CDR2: SGHKS and YYEKEE (reference sequence). This CDR3 has 16 residues. The chain joins TRBV5-5 to TRBJ2-2; D is perhaps TRBD1 (5 bases). This receptor was obtained from a man between 18 and 35 years old who received the YFV17D yellow fever vaccine. This specimen consisted of CD8+ T cells sorted from PBMCs, obtained 45 days after the yellow fever booster vaccination. The CDR3 sequence: CASSLVQVRLTGELFF. The CDR3 DNA is TGTGCCAGCAGCTTGGTACAGGTTCGTCTGACCGGGGAGCTGTTTTTT.